The text below deals with one TCR beta chain. The target of this receptor is not known. Per-nucleotide qualities are absent, and no much larger clonotype sits a single base away. TCR CDR3 regions were amplified from genomic DNA by multiplex PCR using the deep immunoSEQ assay. Extracted genomic DNA from each cell subset was distributed evenly across all wells of several immunoSEQ 96-well plates, and each plate was treated as a replicate. For sorted subsets, around 200 ng genomic DNA, equal to tens of thousands of T cell genomes, was loaded into each replicate PCR. The purified libraries were quantified using a Qubit 3.0 fluorometer, sized with a Bioanalyzer 2100, and then quantified again using the KAPA Library Quantification kit. Each immunoSEQ 96-well plate was sequenced on its own single-read 150-cycle Illumina NextSeq 550 flow cell. For the original study's pipeline: The immunoSEQ output contained only junctional sequences without quality scores, so filtering could not match that applied to full-length reads. Sequences were annotated with PyIR, a Python wrapper for IgBLAST v1.9, and V/J genes and CDR3 were assigned using IMGT germline references. Reads with weak V/J assignments (E-value above 1e-6), missing CDR3, stop codons, out-of-frame junctions, or ambiguous translated residues were removed. V3J clonotypes were defined as sequences sharing the same inferred V gene, J gene, and CDR3 amino acid sequence. Percentage overlap between repertoires was computed as shared unique clonotypes divided by the size of the smaller repertoire. Three approaches were used to assess repertoire richness: RTK rarefaction, the Chao1 estimator, and Recon v2.1 estimates of unobserved clonotypes. OLGA was used to compute generation probabilities for all TCRbeta clonotypes that the gDNA method yielded from a few donors. As stored in TCRdb, this immuneACCESS dataset retains in-frame rearrangements with V and J assigned. A fraction of the clones does not appear; measured against another copy, unresolved V genes explain less than half of the discrepancy, and the remainder lacks a known reason. V, J and clone size reflect that table, while D and trimming were determined from the DNA. The table for this sample lists roughly 2.1 million clones; just over 90% of them were counted only once. Approximately 1.7% of the sample is held by the ten biggest clonotypes.

This sample stems from a study of shared clonotypes between healthy human individuals (dated by TCRdb to about 2020). At the level of the whole study: Three men and a couple of women, aged 18 to 49 years, made up the cohort. For each donor, CD4 naive and CD4 memory were each given three plates, CD8 naive was given two plates, and CD8 memory was given one plate. Per donor, leukapheresis produced somewhere between about 0.85 and 9.5 billion PBMCs. Blood TCR repertoires of about five healthy adults were deeply sequenced to estimate repertoire size and the extent of clonotype sharing between individuals. Libraries were prepared and TCR repertoires were sequenced by different laboratories using diverse techniques, in order to increase sequencing depth and limit assay-specific biases. Findings and caveats that apply to the study as a whole: Pairwise subsampling indicated that sequencing depth was expected to affect the degree of clonotype sharing among donors. Sharing across a handful of donors was observed for about 4.8% of naive CD4, under 4% of naive CD8, over 2% of memory CD4, and approximately 0.41% of memory CD8 clonotypes. Naive subsets generally had larger estimated clonotype richness than memory subsets. Clonotypes shared by all four sorted-subset donors showed higher generation probabilities than non-shared clonotypes. Rarefaction of sorted-subset datasets indicated incomplete sequencing despite the large sequencing depth. Only blood was sampled, and tissue TCR repertoires likely differ from those in blood. The small number of donors limited the genetic and exposure-history diversity represented.

Trimming takes 2 bases from V and 6 bases from J, and the germline ends sit 17 bases apart. CDR1 is given as SGHAT and CDR2 as FQNNGV, both from the germline V gene. Its CDR3 holds 15 amino acids, cysteine through phenylalanine. CDR3 DNA only is kept here, 45 bases in frame from base 1. CD8 naive samples consisted of CD45RO-negative cells that were positively selected for CCR7, yielding a CD45RA+CCR7+ population without TemRA cells. The donors were healthy, HIV-negative adults with no recently reported acute infections or vaccinations. Only Caucasian adults living in Nashville, Tennessee, USA were represented among the donors. After blood collection by leukapheresis, PBMCs were isolated using Ficoll-Histopaque density gradient centrifugation and then cryopreserved in the vapor phase of liquid nitrogen. Analytical flow cytometry was used to check the purity and quantity of each magnetically sorted T cell population. Each sorted fraction had its genomic DNA isolated and then quantified by UV absorbance on a Nanodrop 2000c.

The receptor comes from a man aged 18-30 years in good health. Some clones in this sample may be carry-over from other donors' samples. The chain is encoded by TRBV11-2 joined to TRBJ2-7; the D gene is possibly TRBD1 or TRBD2, with 5 bases matching each. The sample was naive CD8+ T cells from PBMCs. Reading the label with the study, this specimen's cell subset or site is: CD45RA+CCR7+. At the DNA level, the sequence is TGTGCCAGCAGCTTATGGCCCCAATCGGGGACCGAGCAGTACTTC. Translated, this is CASSLWPQSGTEQYF.